This T cell receptor beta chain was recorded in a study of vaccination and CD4 T cells after COVID-19. From germline, CDR1 is DFQATT and CDR2 SNEGSKA (reference sequence). Trimming removed 2 bases at V and 4 bases at J, with 12 bases between. The CDR3 spans 14 residues. Remarks on this clonotype: Its antigen is unknown.

Cultured CD4+ T-cell DNA underwent Oncomine TCR Beta short-read sequencing. TCRdb re-called the PCR reads with MiXCR, one entry per CDR3 protein. The data show under 15,000 distinct CDR3 sequences, around 40% seen once. Stated treatment: roughly ten-day PBMC culture with coronavirus spike peptide pools or control peptides (ViraFEST assay). ViraFEST used peptide pools to expand antigen-specific T cells, then sequenced TCRs. In this cohort, PCR tests turned positive between March and December 2020, predating US Alpha, Beta and Delta variants. With approximately 10 ug/ml peptide pools and roughly 9.8 IU/ml IL-2, PBMCs were cultured at approximately 2 million per well.

The source is a human donor who had recovered from COVID-19. The rearrangement links TRBV20-1 to TRBJ1-3, with D possibly TRBD1 on 6 matching bases. The sequencing used CD4+ T cells from blood, cultured in vitro, collected after SARS-CoV-2 vaccination. The CDR3 here is CSARSGGRGNTIYF. In DNA form, the CDR3 reads TGCAGTGCTAGATCCGGGGGGCGCGGAAACACCATATATTTT.